The 10 T cell receptor beta chains below were found in one sample sequenced in a study of cytomegalovirus exposure and HLA in healthy donors. Here immunoSEQ multiplex PCR was the method, and the copy in TCRdb shows in-frame clones only, minus some. The data show 100,000 to 150,000 clones, roughly 89% seen once. Sequenced: PBMCs. The receptors shown here come from a woman between 18 and 29 years old in good health and CMV-seronegative.

This chain uses TRBV4-2 with TRBJ1-5, with 9 bases that match TRBD1. Unmatched junction bases numbered 5, after V lost 4 bases and J lost 7 bases. CDR3 length: 14 residues. Per the germline V gene, CDR1 is LGHNA and CDR2 is YNFKEQ. The CDR3 DNA reads as TGTGCCAGCAGCCCTGGGACAGGGTACCAGCCCCAGCATTTT. Amino acids: CASSPGTGYQPQHF.

This clone was counted a single time. The chain joins TRBV2 to TRBJ2-5, with D perhaps matching TRBD1 (5 bases). Trimming cost V 1 base and J 1 base, with 7 bases left between them. CDR3 length: 14 residues. CDR1 is SNHLY, CDR2 FYNNEI, per germline. CDR3 sequence: CASSEVDSQETQYF. The CDR3 bases are TGTGCCAGCAGTGAAGTCGACAGCCAAGAGACCCAGTACTTC.

The rearrangement links TRBV6-1 to TRBJ1-6; the D is unclear. Germline CDR1 reads MNHNS; CDR2 reads SASEGT. This CDR3 spans 16 amino acids. V gave up 4 bases and J gave up 10 bases, with 20 bases separating them. CDR3 protein: CASSVSFGLSGSPLHF. DNA of the CDR3: TGTGCCAGCAGTGTTAGTTTTGGACTCTCGGGGTCACCCCTCCACTTT.

The rearrangement uses TRBV6-5 and TRBJ1-1; D perhaps matches TRBD1 (5 bases). The CDR3 runs to 15 residues. V was cut by 2 bases and J by 5 bases, with 15 bases left in between. CDR1 and CDR2 (germline): MNHEY, SVGAGI. CDR3 amino acids: CASSYISGAGTEAFF. CDR3 nucleotides: TGTGCCAGCAGTTACATTTCTGGGGCAGGAACTGAAGCTTTCTTT.

The J gene is TRBJ2-5, the V gene TRBV7-2; 14 bases line up with TRBD2. V lost 7 bases and J lost 4; bases outside the gene matches: 5. Germline CDR1 and CDR2: SGHTA and FQGNSA. This CDR3 is built from 15 residues. DNA of the CDR3: TGTGCCAGCACCATGGGACTAGCGGGAGTAGAGACCCAGTACTTC. Translated: CASTMGLAGVETQYF.

The rearrangement uses TRBV28 and TRBJ2-7; D possibly corresponds to TRBD2 (6 bases). V was clipped by 6 bases and J by 6 bases, with 24 bases between them. Looked up from germline, CDR1 is MDHEN and CDR2 is SYDVKM. This CDR3 spans 16 amino acids. The CDR3 DNA sequence: TGTGCCAGCAGACCCCAGTTCGAACGGACGGGACTCGAGCAGTACGTC. Protein: CASRPQFERTGLEQYV.

The V gene is TRBV5-1, the J gene TRBJ1-2; 7 bases line up with TRBD1. V was pared by 4 bases and J by 0 bases, with 9 bases of the junction left unmatched. Germline V CDR1 and CDR2: SGHRS, YFSETQ. This CDR3 is built from 16 residues. The DNA of the CDR3 is TGCGCCAGCAGCCTCGGACAGGTGAAAGCTAACTATGGCTACACCTTC. It encodes CASSLGQVKANYGYTF.

This chain uses TRBV18 with TRBJ2-2, with 8 bases fitting TRBD1. Germline V gives CDR1 KGHSH, CDR2 LQKENI. The CDR3 has 16 amino acids. Unmatched junction bases numbered 4, after V lost 4 bases and J lost 0 bases. The DNA for the CDR3 is TGTGCCAGCTCACTAGGGGGACAGGCGAACACCGGGGAGCTGTTTTTT. As protein: CASSLGGQANTGELFF.

V is TRBV2 and J is TRBJ1-2, with 10 bases identical to TRBD1. Germline V gives CDR1 SNHLY, CDR2 FYNNEI. This CDR3 region has 14 residues. Germline trimming cut 7 bases from V and 6 bases from J; bases unmatched to any gene: 8. The CDR3 DNA reads TGTGCCAGCAAGTCGGGACAGGGGTTCCATGGCTACACCTTC. Its translation: CASKSGQGFHGYTF.

This clone turned up a few times. This rearrangement joins TRBV18 to TRBJ2-7; a weak D match, TRBD1 (6 bases). Germline CDR1 reads KGHSH; CDR2 reads LQKENI. Trimming cost V 2 bases and J 1 base, with 12 bases left between them. CDR3 length equals 15 residues. Here the CDR3 DNA reads TGTGCCAGCTCACCAGGGCAGGGGATGTCCTACGAGCAGTACTTC. Translation: CASSPGQGMSYEQYF.